These 14 T cell receptor beta chains were all obtained from the same sample, sequenced in a study of blood T cell repertoires in COVID-19. Only in-frame clones appear in the TCRdb table, and some are missing; sequencing was by immunoSEQ multiplex PCR. This table has a few hundred thousand clones, 88% appearing once. Sequencing was carried out using PBMCs or T cells enriched from blood (not recorded which). These receptor sequences come from a woman aged 50 to 60 who had recovered from COVID-19.

The chain has TRBV11-2 and TRBJ2-7; TRBD2 matches at 10 bases. This CDR3 spans 18 amino acids. The germline CDR1 and CDR2 sequences are SGHAT and FQNNGV. J gave up 0 bases and V 2 bases, and 10 bases lay outside the gene matches. Here the CDR3 DNA reads TGTGCCAGCAGCTTAATAGGTCTAGCGGGAGTGGCCTCCTACGAGCAGTACTTC. Protein: CASSLIGLAGVASYEQYF.

The chain employs TRBV3-1 (or the pseudogene TRBV3-2) and TRBJ2-5, with D perhaps matching TRBD2 (5 bases). This CDR3 is 15 amino acids long. V gave up 1 base and J gave up 2 bases, with 11 bases separating them. Germline CDR1 reads LGHDT; CDR2 reads YNNKEL (reference sequence). As DNA, the CDR3 is TGTGCCAGCAGCCAAGTTGGGAGTTGGCAAGAGACCCAGTACTTC. This translates into CASSQVGSWQETQYF.

V and J are TRBV19 and TRBJ2-1, with 7 positions matching TRBD2. The CDR3 length is 15 residues. The J segment lost 6 bases and the V segment lost 5 bases, leaving 10 bases of the junction unmatched. Germline V CDR1 and CDR2: LNHDA, SQIVND (reference sequence). The CDR3: CASSYPPAGSNEQFF. The CDR3 DNA is TGTGCCAGTAGTTATCCACCAGCGGGGTCCAATGAGCAGTTCTTC.

Only one count was recorded for this clone. This chain joins TRBV5-5 and TRBJ2-5; D is uncertain. V shed 6 bases and J shed 4 bases, with 16 bases lying between them. Germline CDR1 reads SGHKS; CDR2 reads YYEKEE (reference sequence). This CDR3 is 14 amino acids long. The CDR3 loop reads CASTFVTGGETQYF. Written as DNA, the CDR3 is TGTGCCAGCACCTTCGTGACGGGTGGAGAGACCCAGTACTTC.

As concerns this clone: Other DNA variants within this sample encode the same CDR3. The chain joins TRBV7-9 to TRBJ2-5; TRBD2 aligns across 11 bases. This CDR3 is built from 14 residues. Germline V gene lookup returns CDR1 SEHNR and CDR2 FQNEAQ (reference sequence). With V trimmed by 2 bases and J by 4 bases, 0 bases remained unmatched. The CDR3 region has the DNA TGTGCCAGCAGCTTACTAGCGGGAGGAGAGACCCAGTACTTC. It specifies CASSLLAGGETQYF.

The V gene is TRBV11-2, the J gene TRBJ2-1; 10 bases are a match to TRBD2. This CDR3 spans 14 amino acids. The trim removed 8 bases at V and 8 bases at J, leaving 9 bases unmatched. Germline V gene lookup returns CDR1 SGHAT and CDR2 FQNNGV. CDR3 DNA sequence: TGTGCCAGCCAGGGGGAGCGGGAGGGGTATGAGCAGTTCTTC. Amino acid sequence: CASQGEREGYEQFF.

The chain uses TRBV5-4 and TRBJ2-7; 7 bases match TRBD1. The ends lost 0 bases at V and 5 bases at J; junction bases unmatched: 8. The CDR3 spans 15 residues. Germline V CDR1 and CDR2: SGHNT, YYREEE (reference sequence). CDR3 sequence: CASSLVRQGSDEQYF. CDR3 nucleotides: TGTGCCAGCAGCTTGGTTCGACAGGGTTCGGACGAGCAGTACTTC. Supplemented by reference TRBV5-4 and TRBJ2-7, the full variable domain reads ETGVTQSPTHLIKTRGQQVTLRCSSQSGHNTVSWYQQALGQGPQFIFQYYREEENGRGNFPPRFSGLQFPNYSSELNVNALELDDSALYLCASSLVRQGSDEQYFGPGTRLTVT.

The rearrangement joins TRBV4-3 to TRBJ2-2; 14 nucleotides match TRBD2. J was trimmed by 1 base and V by 3 bases; bases with no gene match: 7. CDR3 length: 19 residues. Germline assignment: CDR1 LGHNA and CDR2 YSLEER. DNA for the CDR3: TGCGCCAGCAGCCAGGCGGGACTAGCGGGAGAAGGGAACACCGGGGAGCTGTTTTTT. Protein: CASSQAGLAGEGNTGELFF.

Only one count was recorded for this clone. V is TRBV6-5 and J is TRBJ2-3, with a weak D call TRBD2 (5 bases). This CDR3 contains 14 residues. V lost 6 bases and J lost 0, with 10 bases in between. Germline V gene data show CDR1 as MNHEY and CDR2 as SVGAGI. The CDR3, as DNA: TGTGCCAGCAGCCGGCGGGCTAGCACAGATACGCAGTATTTT. Protein sequence: CASSRRASTDTQYF.

The rearrangement uses TRBV15 and TRBJ2-2; 7 positions match TRBD2. The germline V gene encodes CDR1 LNHNV and CDR2 YYDKDF (reference sequence). The trim removed 0 bases at V and 5 bases at J, leaving 3 bases unmatched. This CDR3 contains 15 residues. The CDR3: CATSRENGGTGELFF. The CDR3 region has the DNA TGTGCCACCAGCAGAGAGAACGGGGGGACCGGGGAGCTGTTTTTT.

V and J are TRBV5-4 and TRBJ2-1; D ambiguous. The CDR3 has 13 amino acids. Looked up from germline, CDR1 is SGHNT and CDR2 is YYREEE (reference sequence). Trimming removed 5 bases from V and 6 bases from J, with 12 bases in between. The CDR3 nucleotides are TGTGCCAGCAGAGTAAAGAGTGGCAATGAGCAGTTCTTC. Its protein product is CASRVKSGNEQFF.

This clone was picked up one time. V and J are TRBV3-1 (or the pseudogene TRBV3-2) and TRBJ1-4; a possible D gene is TRBD1 (6 bases). The CDR3 loop spans 13 amino acids. CDR1 and CDR2 (germline): LGHDT, YNNKEL (reference sequence). With 1 base removed from V and 8 bases from J, the gap between germline ends came to 8 bases. CDR3 nucleotide sequence: TGTGCCAGCAGCCAAGTTCAGGGGGAAAAACTGTTTTTT. Its translation is CASSQVQGEKLFF.

The chain carries TRBV11-2 and TRBJ1-2; D unresolved. This CDR3 has 13 amino acids. Germline V gives CDR1 SGHAT, CDR2 FQNNGV. The ends were cut back, 6 bases at V and 4 bases at J, with 12 bases in the middle. The CDR3 nucleotides are TGTGCCAGCAGTCCCCTCCGGGGCTATGGCTACACCTTC. This gives the protein CASSPLRGYGYTF. Full variable domain (rest looked up from reference TRBV11-2 and TRBJ1-2): EAGVAQSPRYKIIEKRQSVAFWCNPISGHATLYWYQQILGQGPKLLIQFQNNGVVDDSQLPKDRFSAERLKGVDSTLKIQPAKLEDSAVYLCASSPLRGYGYTFGSGTRLTVV.

V is TRBV19 and J is TRBJ1-5, with TRBD1 as a possible D gene (5 bases). CDR3 length equals 13 residues. Trimming removed 5 bases from V and 4 bases from J, with 9 bases in between. Germline assignment: CDR1 LNHDA and CDR2 SQIVND (reference sequence). This chain's CDR3 is CASSRQPNQPQHF. CDR3 sequence (DNA): TGTGCCAGTAGTCGACAGCCGAATCAGCCCCAGCATTTT.